Detailed here is one T cell receptor beta chain. Its cognate antigen is unknown. This record belongs to a study of OX40 agonist ivuxolimab in advanced cancers. General observations from the study: Partly responding patients at 0.1-3.0 mg/kg showed some of the smallest clonal expansion.

Anyone with autoimmune disease history or systemic immunosuppression was excluded. Blood got drawn at baseline, again on cycle 4 day 1, and then on cycle 7 day 1. TCRdb keeps only in-frame clones here, not all; method: immunoSEQ multiplex PCR. The sample includes about 66,000 clones, approximately 91% of them seen just once. Trimming pared 5 bases from V and 0 bases from J, leaving 8 bases between. Germline assignment: CDR1 SGHTA and CDR2 FQGNSA. The CDR3 is 13 amino acids. Material: CD4+ or CD8+ T cells sorted from blood, obtained in a trial of the OX40 agonist ivuxolimab. The origin of this receptor is an adult with an advanced solid tumor such as melanoma, head and neck, liver or kidney cancer. The chain employs TRBV7-2 and TRBJ2-7; D gene uncertain. The CDR3 region is CASSTFTSYEQYF. CDR3 DNA sequence: TGTGCCAGCAGCACCTTCACCTCCTACGAGCAGTACTTC.